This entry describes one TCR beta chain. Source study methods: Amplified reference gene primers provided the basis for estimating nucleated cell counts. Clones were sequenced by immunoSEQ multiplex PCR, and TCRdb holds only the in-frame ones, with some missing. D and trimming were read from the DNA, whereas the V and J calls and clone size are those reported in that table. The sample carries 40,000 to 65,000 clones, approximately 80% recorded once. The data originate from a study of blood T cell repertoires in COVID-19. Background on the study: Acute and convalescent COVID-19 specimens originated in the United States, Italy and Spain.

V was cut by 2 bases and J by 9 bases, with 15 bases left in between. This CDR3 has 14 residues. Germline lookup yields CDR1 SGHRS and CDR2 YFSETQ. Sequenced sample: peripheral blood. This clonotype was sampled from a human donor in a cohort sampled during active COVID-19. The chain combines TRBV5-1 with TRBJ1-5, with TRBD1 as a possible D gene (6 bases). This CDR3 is CASSFRGGSWPQHF. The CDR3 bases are TGCGCCAGCAGCTTTCGAGGGGGAAGTTGGCCCCAGCATTTT.